This T cell receptor (beta chain) was sequenced in a study of blood T cell repertoires in COVID-19. Trimming removed 7 bases from V and 0 bases from J, with 14 bases in between. CDR1 MDHEN and CDR2 SYDVKM come from the germline V gene. This CDR3 comprises 15 residues. Study members were between about 18 and 100 years old and lived in 20 to 25 US regions. Method: immunoSEQ multiplex PCR; TCRdb's copy keeps in-frame clones and lacks some. This sample yields 150,000 to 200,000 clones, of which about 89% are seen a single time; 0.77% belongs to the top ten. The rearrangement joins TRBV28 to TRBJ2-3; D may be TRBD1 (6 bases). The sequence came from a woman aged 18-29 years who had recovered from COVID-19. The source material was PBMCs or T cells enriched from blood (not recorded which). CDR3 DNA sequence: TGTGCCAGCACCCTGCAGGGGCTAAGCACAGATACGCAGTATTTT. Its protein is CASTLQGLSTDTQYF. The full variable domain, in which reference TRBV28 and TRBJ2-3 provide the parts outside the CDR3, is DVKVTQSSRYLVKRTGEKVFLECVQDMDHENMFWYRQDPGLGLRLIYFSYDVKMKEKGDIPEGYSVSREKKERFSLILESASTNQTSMYLCASTLQGLSTDTQYFGPGTRLTVL.